What follows are 29 T cell receptor beta chains derived from one specimen sequenced in a study of blood T cell repertoires in COVID-19. Clones were read by immunoSEQ multiplex PCR, and TCRdb kept only the in-frame ones, dropping some. Among more than 200,000 clones listed, more than 75% were seen once. Sequenced: PBMCs or T cells enriched from blood (not recorded which). The receptor source for this set is a woman aged 45-65 years who had recovered from COVID-19.

The chain has TRBV14 and TRBJ2-1; unclear D gene. Trimming removed 1 base at V and 10 bases at J, with 17 bases between. In germline, CDR1 is SGHDN, CDR2 FVKESK. The CDR3 runs to 15 residues. The CDR3 DNA reads TGTGCCAGCAGCCAAGTCATGGGCCCCGCTGTCGAGCAGTTCTTC. This translates into CASSQVMGPAVEQFF.

V usage is TRBV25-1 and J usage is TRBJ2-7; 9 bases match TRBD1. Germline V CDR1 and CDR2: MGHDK, SYGVNS. The CDR3 is 15 amino acids. With V trimmed by 5 bases and J by 3 bases, 8 bases remained unmatched. The CDR3 sequence is CASSSNLGQGYEQYF. The CDR3 DNA reads as TGTGCCAGCAGTTCAAACCTGGGACAGGGCTACGAGCAGTACTTC.

For the CDR3, the DNA is TGTGCCAGCAGCGTAGGTGGAGTCTCCTACGAGCAGTACTTC. The encoded protein is CASSVGGVSYEQYF. The V call is TRBV9, the J call TRBJ2-7; D is unclear. Per germline, CDR1 SGDLS and CDR2 YYNGEE. V lost 0 bases and J lost 0, with 7 bases in between. The CDR3 has 14 residues.

This sequence joins TRBV10-3 and TRBJ2-3, with TRBD2 identical over 14 bases. Germline V gives CDR1 ENHRY, CDR2 SYGVKD. This CDR3 spans 18 amino acids. The ends lost 4 bases at V and 6 bases at J; junction bases unmatched: 12. CDR3 in DNA: TGTGCCATCAGTGGGACAACCGGACTAGCGGGAGGACCCGATACGCAGTATTTT. It translates to CAISGTTGLAGGPDTQYF.

In the case of this clone: The junction departs from the called germline gene at one end, perhaps through a read error. CDR3 DNA: TGTGCTAGCAGCTTAGGCGGGAGGGCCTACAATGAGCAGTTCTTC. Residues: CASSLGGRAYNEQFF. The chain has TRBV7-7 and TRBJ2-1, with 9 bases matching TRBD2. Per the germline V gene, CDR1 is SSHAT and CDR2 is FNYEAQ (reference sequence). CDR3 length equals 15 residues. The complete variable domain, with remaining parts taken from reference TRBV7-7 and TRBJ2-1, reads GAGVSQSPRYKVTKRGQDVTLRCDPISSHATLYWYQQALGQGPEFLTYFNYEAQPDKSGLPSDRFSAERPEGSISTLTIQRTEQRDSAMYRCASSLGGRAYNEQFFGPGTRLTVL.

The chain links TRBV7-8 to TRBJ1-5; 8 bases agree with TRBD1. Germline CDR1 SGHVS, CDR2 FQNEAQ. The CDR3 runs 13 residues. The V segment lost 3 bases and the J segment 6 bases; nucleotides outside the gene matches: 1. CDR3 nucleotide sequence: TGTGCCAGCAGCTTGACAGGGGTTCAGCCCCAGCATTTT. Amino acid sequence: CASSLTGVQPQHF.

The chain is built from TRBV19 and TRBJ2-1; D not certain. V lost 1 base and J 5 bases, leaving 6 bases between the germline ends. The germline V gene encodes CDR1 LNHDA and CDR2 SQIVND (reference sequence). The CDR3 is 13 amino acids. CDR3 bases: TGTGCCAGTAGTATAGTCAGGAACAATGAGCAGTTCTTC. Protein sequence: CASSIVRNNEQFF.

The chain couples TRBV7-2 to TRBJ2-7, with a tentative D call TRBD2 (5 bases). The CDR3 covers 14 residues. The germline V and J ends were trimmed by 0 bases and 6 bases, with 12 bases remaining between them. CDR1 and CDR2 (germline): SGHTA, FQGNSA. In nucleotides, the CDR3 is TGTGCCAGCAGCTTAGCATCATTCCGGGGCGAGCAGTACTTC. This sequence encodes CASSLASFRGEQYF.

This clone was seen only once. DNA for the CDR3: TGTGCCAGCGTTGCTCGGGGAAGCTATGGCTACACCTTC. Protein product: CASVARGSYGYTF. J is TRBJ1-2 and V is TRBV12-3 or TRBV12-4; no clear D. The length of the CDR3 is 13 residues. The V and J ends lost 8 bases and 4 bases respectively, with 14 bases between them.

V is TRBV28 and J is TRBJ2-7; 7 bases are a match to TRBD1. CDR3 length: 14 residues. Germline V gene sequence: CDR1 MDHEN, CDR2 SYDVKM. V shed 6 bases, J shed 0 bases, and the junction held 5 bases outside the gene matches. CDR3 protein: CASRKTGSSYEQYF. The DNA of the CDR3 is TGTGCCAGCAGAAAGACAGGGTCCTCCTACGAGCAGTACTTC.

The rearrangement links TRBV4-3 to TRBJ2-7; 7 bases line up with TRBD2. This CDR3 is 14 amino acids long. The germline V gene encodes CDR1 LGHNA and CDR2 YSLEER. Trimming cost V 1 base and J 4 bases; bases outside gene matches: 4. The CDR3 nucleotides read TGCGCCAGCAGCCAAGGGCAAGCGGGATACGAGCAGTACTTC. It is translated as CASSQGQAGYEQYF.

The V and J genes are TRBV2 and TRBJ2-1, with 9 bases identical to TRBD2. Trimming at V came to 7 bases and at J to 7 bases, leaving 11 bases not matched to a gene. The CDR3 is 15 amino acids. Germline V CDR1 and CDR2: SNHLY, FYNNEI. CDR3 coding DNA: TGTGCCAGCATCCAGGGACTAGCTTCGCGGAATGAGCAGTTCTTC. Its translation is CASIQGLASRNEQFF.

The gene calls are TRBV6-5 and TRBJ2-7; D is possibly TRBD2 (6 bases). The ends were cut back, 2 bases at V and 3 bases at J, with 17 bases in the middle. CDR3 length equals 16 residues. The germline V gene has CDR1 MNHEY and CDR2 SVGAGI. The CDR3 nucleotides read TGTGCCAGCAGTTACGCAGGAGCGGGCCTGTTCTACGAGCAGTACTTC. Protein sequence: CASSYAGAGLFYEQYF.

CDR3 amino acids: CASSPQTGDNQPQHF. The DNA of the CDR3 is TGTGCCAGCAGTCCTCAGACAGGGGATAACCAGCCCCAGCATTTT. The chain employs TRBV28 and TRBJ1-5, with 8 bases lining up with TRBD1. Germline loops: CDR1 MDHEN, CDR2 SYDVKM. This CDR3 comprises 15 residues. V dropped 5 bases and J dropped 7; count of bases not matched to a gene: 10. Using reference TRBV28 and TRBJ1-5 for the parts outside the CDR3, the full variable domain is DVKVTQSSRYLVKRTGEKVFLECVQDMDHENMFWYRQDPGLGLRLIYFSYDVKMKEKGDIPEGYSVSREKKERFSLILESASTNQTSMYLCASSPQTGDNQPQHFGDGTRLSIL.

The rearrangement links TRBV6-5 to TRBJ2-7; 7 bases agree with TRBD1. With V trimmed by 6 bases and J by 3 bases, 11 bases remained unmatched. CDR1 and CDR2 (germline): MNHEY, SVGAGI. This CDR3 region has 15 residues. In DNA form, the CDR3 reads TGTGCCAGCAGGGTACCGGGACAGAGTAGCTACGAGCAGTACTTC. Protein sequence: CASRVPGQSSYEQYF.

The chain carries TRBV9 and TRBJ2-3, with a possible D match to TRBD2 (5 bases). Germline V gene data show CDR1 as SGDLS and CDR2 as YYNGEE. The CDR3 sequence is 13 residues long. Trimming removed 4 bases from V and 12 bases from J, with 18 bases in between. The CDR3 protein is CASSPPGLARQYF. The CDR3 nucleotides are TGTGCCAGCAGCCCTCCCGGGCTAGCCCGCCAGTATTTT.

CDR3 in DNA: TGTGCCATCAGTGAGGGAGCGGGGAGTGGCTACACCTTC. Its translation: CAISEGAGSGYTF. J is TRBJ1-2 and V is TRBV10-3; D unclear. The CDR3 sequence is 13 residues long. Germline V gene lookup returns CDR1 ENHRY and CDR2 SYGVKD. V was cut by 2 bases and J by 7 bases, with 11 bases left in between.

This clone was observed a single time. The chain joins TRBV21-1 to TRBJ1-6. TRBV21-1 is tagged as a pseudogene. CDR3 size: 16 residues. CDR3 bases: TGTGCCAGCAGCAAAGTGGGAACCCGGGATGGTTCACCCCTCCACTTT. Translating gives CASSKVGTRDGSPLHF.

The chain combines TRBV5-1 with TRBJ1-4; D is unclear. Germline CDR1 is SGHRS and CDR2 is YFSETQ. Trimming shortened V by 1 base and J by 1 base, and 5 bases separated the two germline ends. The CDR3 spans 14 residues. CDR3 bases: TGCGCCAGCAGCTTGACATTAACTAATGAAAAACTGTTTTTT. Protein product: CASSLTLTNEKLFF.

This chain joins TRBV18 and TRBJ2-1; D remains ambiguous. The CDR3 is 15 residues long. V was cut by 4 bases and J by 0 bases, with 10 bases left in between. Germline V CDR1 and CDR2: KGHSH, LQKENI. DNA for the CDR3: TGTGCCAGCTCACAGCAGGTTAGCTCCTACAATGAGCAGTTCTTC. This translates into CASSQQVSSYNEQFF.

This chain connects TRBV10-2 to TRBJ2-1; D is unresolved. This CDR3 region has 11 residues. Looked up from germline, CDR1 is WSHSY and CDR2 is SAAADI. Trimming removed 7 bases at V and 8 bases at J, with 9 bases between. The CDR3: CASTGMDEQFF. In DNA form, the CDR3 reads TGCGCCAGCACCGGTATGGATGAGCAGTTCTTC.

A single count supports this clone. The chain employs TRBV27 and TRBJ2-5, with 8 bases lining up with TRBD2. The V segment lost 5 bases and the J segment 5 bases; nucleotides outside the gene matches: 4. Germline CDR1 and CDR2: MNHEY and SMNVEV (reference sequence). The CDR3 loop spans 13 amino acids. The CDR3 protein is CASSQRELETQYF. Written as DNA, the CDR3 is TGTGCCAGCAGTCAGCGGGAGTTGGAGACCCAGTACTTC.

V usage is TRBV14 and J usage is TRBJ1-5, with TRBD1 identical over 8 bases. V lost 0 bases to trimming and J lost 6 bases; unmatched junction nucleotides: 13. The CDR3 length is 18 residues. Germline V lookup: CDR1 SGHDN, CDR2 FVKESK. This chain's CDR3 is CASSQEGTGGGYSQPQHF. As DNA, the CDR3 is TGTGCCAGCAGCCAAGAAGGCACAGGGGGAGGTTATAGTCAGCCCCAGCATTTT. Full variable domain (rest looked up from reference TRBV14 and TRBJ1-5): EAGVTQFPSHSVIEKGQTVTLRCDPISGHDNLYWYRRVMGKEIKFLLHFVKESKQDESGMPNNRFLAERTGGTYSTLKVQPAELEDSGVYFCASSQEGTGGGYSQPQHFGDGTRLSIL.

The rearrangement joins TRBV6-6 to TRBJ1-2; the match to TRBD1 covers 9 bases. Germline CDR1 reads MNHNY; CDR2 reads SVGAGI (reference sequence). Trimming removed 7 bases from V and 7 bases from J; junction bases left unmatched: 10. The CDR3 length is 14 residues. CDR3 sequence: CASIRWDRVSGYTF. The CDR3 DNA reads TGTGCCAGCATCAGGTGGGACAGGGTCTCTGGCTACACCTTC.

This sequence joins TRBV12-3 or TRBV12-4 and TRBJ1-2, with a weak D call TRBD1 (5 bases). This CDR3 is built from 13 residues. V lost 6 bases and J 6 bases, leaving 14 bases between the germline ends. Here the CDR3 reads CASSLGQGDGYTF. CDR3 coding DNA: TGTGCCAGCAGCCTTGGACAAGGGGATGGCTACACCTTC.

This chain links TRBV28 with TRBJ2-7, with D perhaps TRBD2 (5 bases). The CDR3 covers 15 residues. The germline CDR1 and CDR2 sequences are MDHEN and SYDVKM. V was shortened by 4 bases and J by 0 bases, with 13 bases between the two germline ends. The CDR3 bases are TGTGCCAGCAGTTATCAAGGACTTCCCTCCTACGAGCAGTACTTC. Translated, it gives CASSYQGLPSYEQYF.

The chain recombines TRBV28 with TRBJ1-2; 9 bases match TRBD1. CDR3 size: 15 residues. V was clipped by 7 bases and J by 7 bases; unmatched bases: 13. The germline gives CDR1 MDHEN, CDR2 SYDVKM. The CDR3 protein is CASKDPGQGIGGYTF. The CDR3 nucleotides read TGTGCCAGCAAAGATCCGGGACAGGGTATAGGTGGCTACACCTTC.

This chain joins TRBV19 and TRBJ2-3; 8 nucleotides match TRBD1. The J segment lost 1 base and the V segment lost 6 bases, leaving 3 bases of the junction unmatched. The CDR3 contains 14 residues. Germline assignment: CDR1 LNHDA and CDR2 SQIVND (reference sequence). CDR3 nucleotide sequence: TGTGCCAGTAGAACGACAGGGGGCACAGATACGCAGTATTTT. This gives the protein CASRTTGGTDTQYF.

The V gene is TRBV27, the J gene TRBJ2-2; TRBD2 agrees at 8 bases. With 5 bases clipped from V and 4 bases from J, the junction kept 9 bases outside the gene matches. Looked up from germline, CDR1 is MNHEY and CDR2 is SMNVEV (reference sequence). This CDR3 has 16 amino acids. This chain's CDR3 is CASSLPGLGATGELFF. The CDR3, as DNA: TGTGCCAGCAGTCTGCCGGGACTAGGAGCCACCGGGGAGCTGTTTTTT.